This T cell receptor (beta chain) was recorded in a study of blood T cell repertoires in COVID-19. Study overall: From the United States, Italy and Spain came samples of acute and convalescent COVID-19. T cells, B-cell-depleted T cells, or PBMCs provided the cDNA or gDNA that served as material.

Methods used by the authors: Amplifying reference gene primers gave estimates of nucleated cell counts. Clones were sequenced by immunoSEQ multiplex PCR, and TCRdb holds only the in-frame ones, with some missing. D and trimming come from the DNA, and the V and J calls and clone size come from that table. The profile shows 97,000 or so clones, approximately 79% of them singletons. This clone rates as medium-sized. The sequence was obtained from a woman of 80 years or more with active or convalescent COVID-19. The material sequenced was peripheral blood.

This chain's CDR3 is CASSRETGQGEKLFF. The CDR3 nucleotides read TGTGCCAGCAGTCGAGAGACAGGGCAGGGTGAAAAACTGTTTTTT. The chain couples TRBV6-5 to TRBJ1-4, with 7 positions matching TRBD1. J was trimmed by 7 bases and V by 5 bases; bases with no gene match: 10. Germline loops: CDR1 MNHEY, CDR2 SVGAGI. CDR3 length: 15 residues.